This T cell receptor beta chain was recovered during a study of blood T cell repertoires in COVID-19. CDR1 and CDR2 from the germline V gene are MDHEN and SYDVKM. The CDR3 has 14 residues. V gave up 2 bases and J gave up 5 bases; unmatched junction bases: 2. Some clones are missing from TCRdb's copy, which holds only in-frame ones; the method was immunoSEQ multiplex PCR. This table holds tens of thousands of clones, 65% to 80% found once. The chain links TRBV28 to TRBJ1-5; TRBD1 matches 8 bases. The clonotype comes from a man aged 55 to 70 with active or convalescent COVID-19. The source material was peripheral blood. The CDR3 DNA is TGTGCCAGCAGTTTACCAGGGGGCGATCAGCCCCAGCATTTT. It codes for CASSLPGGDQPQHF.